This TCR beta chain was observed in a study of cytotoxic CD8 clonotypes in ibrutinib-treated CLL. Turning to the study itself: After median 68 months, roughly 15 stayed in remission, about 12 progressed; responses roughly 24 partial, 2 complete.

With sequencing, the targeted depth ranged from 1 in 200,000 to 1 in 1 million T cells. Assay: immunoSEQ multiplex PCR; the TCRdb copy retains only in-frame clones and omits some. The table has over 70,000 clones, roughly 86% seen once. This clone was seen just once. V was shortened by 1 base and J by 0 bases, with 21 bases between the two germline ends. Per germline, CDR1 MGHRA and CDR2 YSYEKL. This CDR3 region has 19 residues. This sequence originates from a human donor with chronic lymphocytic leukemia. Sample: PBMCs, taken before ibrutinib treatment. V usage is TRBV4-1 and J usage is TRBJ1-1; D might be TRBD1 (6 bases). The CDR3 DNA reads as TGCGCCAGCAGCCAAGTGTATTTGTCCGAGACAGGCTTGAACACTGAAGCTTTCTTT. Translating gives CASSQVYLSETGLNTEAFF.